The 25 T cell receptor beta chains reported below all come from one sample, sequenced in a study of blood T cell repertoires in COVID-19. Assay: immunoSEQ multiplex PCR; the TCRdb copy retains only in-frame clones and omits some. The table lists roughly 310,000 clones, approximately 89% of them singletons. The sample comprised PBMCs or T cells enriched from blood (not recorded which). These receptors were taken from a woman aged 35 to 49 who had recovered from COVID-19.

The chain combines TRBV3-1 (or the pseudogene TRBV3-2) with TRBJ1-5; D gene unclear. Germline values: CDR1 LGHDT, CDR2 YNNKEL (reference sequence). This CDR3 spans 18 amino acids. Deletions cut 8 bases from V and 3 bases from J, with 26 bases between. The CDR3 DNA sequence: TGTGCCAGCCCAAGTGGTAGATGGGCCTTATCACTCAATCAGCCCCAGCATTTT. Amino acid sequence: CASPSGRWALSLNQPQHF.

V is TRBV6-2 or TRBV6-3 and J is TRBJ1-2, with TRBD1 matching over 8 bases. CDR1 and CDR2 (germline): MNHEY, SVGEGT. The CDR3 contains 15 residues. V trimming: 6 bases; J trimming: 4 bases; junction bases outside the gene matches: 10. CDR3 sequence: CASSKKDRAGYGYTF. CDR3 sequence (DNA): TGTGCCAGCAGCAAAAAGGACAGGGCGGGCTATGGCTACACCTTC.

The chain links TRBV12-5 to TRBJ2-3, with 7 nucleotides matching TRBD1. The J segment lost 0 bases and the V segment lost 0 bases, leaving 27 bases of the junction unmatched. Germline-derived CDR1 and CDR2 are LGHNT and FRNRAP. The CDR3 runs 24 residues. The CDR3 loop is CASGLVLGADNRGPLHISTDTQYF. CDR3 nucleotides: TGTGCTAGTGGTTTGGTATTGGGCGCGGACAACAGGGGACCTTTACACATAAGCACAGATACGCAGTATTTT.

This clone was counted a single time. V and J are TRBV4-3 and TRBJ2-1; D perhaps matches TRBD2 (6 bases). V shed 2 bases and J shed 7 bases, with 18 bases lying between them. The V gene's germline CDR1 is LGHNA and CDR2 YSLEER. CDR3 length: 16 residues. For the CDR3, the DNA is TGCGCCAGCAGCCAATCCCCCGGGAGAGTCGGTAATGAGCAGTTCTTC. As protein: CASSQSPGRVGNEQFF.

The chain has TRBV28 and TRBJ2-2, with 8 bases matching TRBD1. Germline assignment: CDR1 MDHEN and CDR2 SYDVKM. Trimming took 8 bases from V and 5 from J; bases not matched to a gene: 4. There are 13 residues in the CDR3. This CDR3 reads CASGQGATGELFF. CDR3 in DNA: TGTGCCAGCGGCCAGGGGGCAACCGGGGAGCTGTTTTTT.

The V and J genes are TRBV7-9 and TRBJ2-7; 7 bases map to TRBD1. This CDR3 region has 13 residues. Trimming at V came to 6 bases and at J to 5 bases, leaving 7 bases not matched to a gene. Germline values: CDR1 SEHNR, CDR2 FQNEAQ (reference sequence). The CDR3 nucleotides are TGTGCCAGCAGTTCCACAGGGGTGAACGAGCAGTACTTC. Protein sequence: CASSSTGVNEQYF.

This chain uses TRBV10-3 with TRBJ2-3, with a weak D call TRBD1 (5 bases). Germline V lookup: CDR1 ENHRY, CDR2 SYGVKD. The CDR3 has 15 residues. Trimming pared 8 bases from V and 5 bases from J, leaving 20 bases between. The CDR3 reads CAIGFSKGPGDTQYF. Written as DNA, the CDR3 is TGTGCCATCGGGTTTAGTAAGGGGCCCGGAGATACGCAGTATTTT.

The chain links TRBV5-6 to TRBJ2-7; D perhaps matches TRBD2 (5 bases). Deletions cut 2 bases from V and 7 bases from J, with 7 bases between. CDR3 length equals 11 residues. Germline V gene sequence: CDR1 SGHDT, CDR2 YYEEEE. DNA of the CDR3: TGTGCCAGCAGCTTTGGGAGAGAGCAGTACTTC. It codes for CASSFGREQYF. The whole variable domain, remainder taken from reference TRBV5-6 and TRBJ2-7, is DAGVTQSPTHLIKTRGQQVTLRCSPKSGHDTVSWYQQALGQGPQFIFQYYEEEERQRGNFPDRFSGHQFPNYSSELNVNALLLGDSALYLCASSFGREQYFGPGTRLTVT.

The chain recombines TRBV5-1 with TRBJ2-1; D ambiguous. CDR1 SGHRS and CDR2 YFSETQ come from the germline V gene. Trimming removed 6 bases at V and 6 bases at J, with 7 bases between. CDR3 length equals 11 residues. CDR3 protein: CASTSGNEQFF. The CDR3 DNA reads TGCGCCAGCACCAGTGGCAATGAGCAGTTCTTC.

The genes are TRBV7-8 and TRBJ2-7; 10 bases align to TRBD1. The CDR3 extends over 17 amino acids. V was clipped by 4 bases and J by 0 bases; unmatched bases: 9. Germline V lookup: CDR1 SGHVS, CDR2 FQNEAQ. This chain's CDR3 is CASSSDRGVRTSYEQYF. The CDR3 nucleotides read TGTGCCAGCAGCTCGGACAGGGGGGTTCGGACCTCCTACGAGCAGTACTTC.

This clone has more than one count but fewer than ten. V gene TRBV5-4 combines with J gene TRBJ2-7; 8 bases fit TRBD2. CDR3 size: 13 residues. The V and J ends lost 3 bases and 3 bases, in that order; junction bases with no gene match: 2. Germline V gene data show CDR1 as SGHNT and CDR2 as YYREEE (reference sequence). The CDR3 bases are TGTGCCAGCAGCTCAGCGGGGGACTACGAGCAGTACTTC. It codes for CASSSAGDYEQYF.

In DNA form, the CDR3 reads TGTGCCAGCAGCTTGTACGGGACAGGGGTGTCACCCCTCCACTTT. Amino acid sequence: CASSLYGTGVSPLHF. The chain recombines TRBV5-6 with TRBJ1-6; 10 nucleotides align to TRBD1. V shed 1 base and J 10 bases; nucleotides not matched to a gene: 5. Germline CDR1 and CDR2: SGHDT and YYEEEE. CDR3 length equals 15 residues.

This clone was observed a handful of times. Different DNA sequences within this sample yield the same CDR3. The CDR3 coding sequence is TGTGCCAGCAGCTTGAGGGGGGAGCAGTTCTTC. The encoded protein is CASSLRGEQFF. This chain joins TRBV11-2 and TRBJ2-1; D is possibly TRBD1 (6 bases). Germline V gene data show CDR1 as SGHAT and CDR2 as FQNNGV. The CDR3 length is 11 residues. The V gene lost 3 bases and the J gene lost 10 bases, with 7 bases spanning the gap.

The rearrangement uses TRBV2 and TRBJ2-7; D perhaps matches TRBD1 (6 bases). Per germline, CDR1 SNHLY and CDR2 FYNNEI. This CDR3 is built from 13 residues. V was shortened by 6 bases and J by 2 bases, with 11 bases between the two germline ends. The CDR3 loop reads CASSPGEAYEQYF. The CDR3 bases are TGTGCCAGCAGCCCAGGGGAAGCCTACGAGCAGTACTTC. Drawing the rest from reference TRBV2 and TRBJ2-7, the complete variable domain is EPEVTQTPSHQVTQMGQEVILRCVPISNHLYFYWYRQILGQKVEFLVSFYNNEISEKSEIFDDQFSVERPDGSNFTLKIRSTKLEDSAMYFCASSPGEAYEQYFGPGTRLTVT.

This chain links TRBV28 with TRBJ2-7; D is perhaps TRBD1 (6 bases). Germline V gene data show CDR1 as MDHEN and CDR2 as SYDVKM. This CDR3 spans 12 amino acids. V was cut by 4 bases and J by 5 bases, with 9 bases left in between. In nucleotides, the CDR3 is TGTGCCAGCAGTTCTTACAGGGACGAGCAGTACTTC. It is translated as CASSSYRDEQYF.

This clone came up a few times. The chain recombines TRBV6-2 or TRBV6-3 with TRBJ2-5; D may be TRBD1 (6 bases). The germline V and J ends were trimmed by 2 bases and 5 bases, with 15 bases remaining between them. Germline assignment: CDR1 MNHEY and CDR2 SVGEGT. This CDR3 has 15 amino acids. CDR3 DNA: TGTGCCAGCAGTTACGGTTACAGGGTTACGGAGACCCAGTACTTC. Translated: CASSYGYRVTETQYF.

The chain uses TRBV2 and TRBJ1-2; tentative D call: TRBD1 (5 bases). The CDR3 length is 13 residues. The germline V gene encodes CDR1 SNHLY and CDR2 FYNNEI. The V and J ends lost 6 bases and 2 bases respectively, with 10 bases between them. The CDR3 nucleotides read TGTGCCAGCAGGGGGGGGTTGAACTATGGCTACACCTTC. Amino acids: CASRGGLNYGYTF.

The chain combines TRBV27 with TRBJ1-1; 9 bases fit TRBD1. The length of the CDR3 is 16 residues. The germline V gene has CDR1 MNHEY and CDR2 SMNVEV (reference sequence). V trimming: 6 bases; J trimming: 0 bases; junction bases outside the gene matches: 8. The CDR3 is CASSPRQGEMNTEAFF. The CDR3 DNA follows: TGTGCCAGCAGCCCACGACAGGGGGAAATGAACACTGAAGCTTTCTTT.

V is TRBV30 and J is TRBJ1-5, with a tentative D call TRBD1 (5 bases). Trimming stripped 2 bases from V and 3 bases from J, with 17 bases between. This CDR3 spans 16 amino acids. Germline V gene data show CDR1 as GTSNPN and CDR2 as SVGIG (reference sequence). Written as DNA, the CDR3 is TGTGCCTGGAGTCTCAATACTAAAGGGGACAATCAGCCCCAGCATTTT. It is translated as CAWSLNTKGDNQPQHF.

This clone appeared a single time. The rearrangement joins TRBV5-1 to TRBJ1-5, with D maybe TRBD1 (6 bases). Trimming removed 4 bases at V and 4 bases at J, with 9 bases between. The germline gives CDR1 SGHRS, CDR2 YFSETQ. There are 13 residues in the CDR3. The CDR3 here is CASSPGQNQPQHF. CDR3 DNA sequence: TGCGCCAGCAGCCCCGGACAGAATCAGCCCCAGCATTTT.

This clone was counted once. The CDR3 DNA sequence: TGCGCCAGCAGCTTGGCCCGTGGGGGAGGGGGTGAAGCTTTCTTT. Its protein product is CASSLARGGGGEAFF. The genes are TRBV5-1 and TRBJ1-1; D is possibly TRBD1 (6 bases). V lost 0 bases and J 7 bases, leaving 16 bases between the germline ends. Germline V gives CDR1 SGHRS, CDR2 YFSETQ. CDR3 length equals 15 residues.

This clone was detected once. The chain couples TRBV16 to TRBJ1-2; 11 bases agree with TRBD1. Germline trimming cut 0 bases from V and 4 bases from J; bases unmatched to any gene: 4. CDR1 and CDR2 from the germline V gene are KGHSY and FQNENV. This CDR3 has 16 amino acids. The chain's CDR3 is CASSQSGTGGFYGYTF. CDR3 DNA: TGTGCCAGCAGCCAATCCGGGACAGGGGGATTCTATGGCTACACCTTC.

The chain uses TRBV6-5 and TRBJ1-1; D not resolved. The germline V gene has CDR1 MNHEY and CDR2 SVGAGI. The CDR3 sequence is 13 residues long. The V end was cut by 8 bases, the J end by 1 base, with 11 bases between. The chain's CDR3 is CASQRVRNTEAFF. Here the CDR3 DNA reads TGTGCCAGCCAACGGGTCAGGAACACTGAAGCTTTCTTT.

The chain joins TRBV6-5 to TRBJ2-7, with TRBD1 matching 8 bases. The length of the CDR3 is 14 residues. V gave up 4 bases and J gave up 5 bases; unmatched junction bases: 7. Germline V CDR1 and CDR2: MNHEY, SVGAGI. CDR3 in amino acids: CASSSDRVIHEQYF. CDR3 DNA: TGTGCCAGCAGTTCGGACAGGGTCATACACGAGCAGTACTTC.

The chain has TRBV4-1 and TRBJ2-3, with TRBD2 matching 9 bases. Germline V lookup: CDR1 MGHRA, CDR2 YSYEKL. The ends lost 4 bases at V and 5 bases at J; junction bases unmatched: 10. This CDR3 contains 16 residues. Here the CDR3 DNA reads TGCGCCAGCAGCCCCATCCGTAGCGGGAGCGGAGATACGCAGTATTTT. Encoded protein: CASSPIRSGSGDTQYF.